This TCR beta chain was profiled in a study of blood T cell repertoires in COVID-19. Study overall: Samples of COVID-19 (acute and convalescent) were obtained from the United States, Italy and Spain. PBMCs, B-cell-depleted T cells, or T cells were the source of the cDNA or gDNA that made up the material.

In the original processing: For nucleated cells, counts were estimated from reference gene primer amplification. The table came from immunoSEQ multiplex PCR; TCRdb's copy has only in-frame clones and leaves some out. The DNA gave D and trimming, while V, J and clone size come from that table. Of roughly 260,000 clones in the sample, about 85% were seen once. This CDR3 spans 13 amino acids. V dropped 8 bases and J dropped 2 bases, with 11 bases sitting between them. Germline assignment: CDR1 WSHSY and CDR2 SAAADI. The chain couples TRBV10-2 to TRBJ2-3, with D uncertain. The origin of this receptor is a woman between 25 and 40 years old with acute COVID-19. Source material: PBMCs or T cells enriched from blood (not recorded which). This CDR3 is CASVAPNTDTQYF. The CDR3 bases are TGCGCCAGCGTAGCTCCCAACACAGATACGCAGTATTTT.